This TCR beta chain was documented in a study of response to subunit inactivated influenza vaccine (dated by TCRdb to 2017 to 2018). As for the study more broadly: Deep quantitative T cell receptor repertoire profiling was used in the study to track responses to a trivalent subunit inactivated influenza vaccine.

The library came from RT-PCR. Sequencing relied on an Illumina HiSeq 2500. TCRdb itself trimmed the public reads at Q25 with fastp, ran MiXCR and retained productive beta chains. Each CDR3 protein gets just one entry, which takes the most common genes and DNA from the rows behind it. The sample has fewer than 400,000 distinct CDR3 sequences on record, about a fifth of them singletons. Roughly 10% of the sample is taken by the ten largest. This clonotype was detected once. What this receptor recognizes is not known. Base qualities are missing; no much larger clone stands one base away. A lone read gives weak evidence. The CDR3 holds 16 amino acids from the cysteine to the phenylalanine. CDR3 DNA only is kept here, 48 bases in frame from base 1. CDR1 and CDR2 are drawn from the germline V gene: LGHNA, YSLEER. V is clipped by 1 base and J by 0 bases, and the sequence between their germline boundaries is 12 bases long.

General conclusions and limits of the study: The authors proposed that each seasonal influenza vaccination may bring in only a limited number of new T cells.

This clonotype was obtained from a man aged 50 to 69 who received an inactivated influenza vaccine. Donor details come from another sample of the same person, matched by shared clones. The chain is encoded by TRBV4-3 joined to TRBJ1-1; the D region possibly corresponds to TRBD1 (6 bases align). The source material was PBMCs from blood, sampled approximately 20 months after vaccination. The nucleotides are TGCGCCAGCAGCCAAGTCGAAACAGGGCTGAACACTGAAGCTTTCTTT. The resulting protein is CASSQVETGLNTEAFF.